This T cell receptor (beta chain) appears in the sequencing data of a study of human T cells and chemical hapten exposure. In this sample, this clonotype turned up many times. This CDR3 is 14 amino acids long. CDR1 is KGHSH, CDR2 LQKENI, per germline. V lost 3 bases, J lost 5 bases, and 13 bases lay in between. TCRdb re-analysed the RACE reads in MiXCR, keeping a single row per CDR3 protein. The data contain approximately 87,000 distinct CDR3 sequences, roughly an eighth of them singletons. The time point was: patch test 2, 6 weeks after DPC sensitization. Treatment indicated: therapeutic diphenylcyclopropenone sensitization with weekly scalp DPC. Unfractionated whole blood was the source of the extracted total RNA.

This sequence joins TRBV18 and TRBJ1-1; D remains ambiguous. The sequenced sample was whole blood, obtained in connection with sensitization to the hapten diphenylcyclopropenone (DPC). The TCR comes from a woman aged 40 to 49 with alopecia areata. Some clones in this sample may be carry-over from other donors' samples. The CDR3: CASSPPGSWTEAFF. CDR3 nucleotide sequence: TGTGCCAGCTCACCCCCGGGATCTTGGACTGAAGCTTTCTTT.